Listed below are T cell receptor beta chains from one sample, sequenced in a study of OX40 agonist ivuxolimab in advanced cancers. Clones were read by immunoSEQ multiplex PCR, and TCRdb kept only the in-frame ones, dropping some. The sample lists some 85,000 clones, roughly 90% occurring once. The sample here was CD4+ or CD8+ T cells sorted from blood, taken in a trial of the OX40 agonist ivuxolimab. The receptors were gathered from an adult with an advanced solid tumor such as melanoma, head and neck, liver or kidney cancer. CDR3s include the opening cysteine and the closing phenylalanine or tryptophan. Fields, in order: D gene, J gene, V gene, clone size, CDR3 protein, CDR3 DNA. The D gene is left open where the match is weak. The listing skips clone size in some rows; elsewhere it reads once, few, many or a size class.

D gene: TRBD1; J gene: TRBJ2-7; V gene: TRBV7-3; clone size: -; CDR3 protein: CASSVSRDRSSEQYF; CDR3 DNA: TGTGCCAGCAGCGTATCCCGGGACAGGTCGAGTGAGCAGTACTTC
D gene: -; J gene: TRBJ2-5; V gene: TRBV5-1; clone size: -; CDR3 protein: CASSSQVQETQYF; CDR3 DNA: TGCGCCAGCAGCTCTCAGGTGCAAGAGACCCAGTACTTC
D gene: -; J gene: TRBJ1-2; V gene: TRBV5-4; clone size: -; CDR3 protein: CASSLVDSLYGYTF; CDR3 DNA: TGTGCCAGCAGCTTGGTGGACAGCCTCTATGGCTACACCTTC
D gene: -; J gene: TRBJ1-6; V gene: TRBV5-5; clone size: -; CDR3 protein: CASSSGPPLHF; CDR3 DNA: TGTGCCAGCAGCTCGGGCCCACCCCTCCACTTT
D gene: -; J gene: TRBJ2-5; V gene: TRBV28; clone size: once; CDR3 protein: CASSLGGVQETQYF; CDR3 DNA: TGTGCCAGCAGTTTAGGCGGGGTACAAGAGACCCAGTACTTC
D gene: -; J gene: TRBJ1-1; V gene: TRBV6-4; clone size: few; CDR3 protein: CASSAGAAEAFF; CDR3 DNA: TGTGCCAGCAGTGCAGGGGCTGCTGAAGCTTTCTTT
D gene: TRBD1; J gene: TRBJ2-7; V gene: TRBV5-1; clone size: -; CDR3 protein: CASSSRDRGRYEQYF; CDR3 DNA: TGCGCCAGCAGCTCCCGGGACAGGGGGCGCTACGAGCAGTACTTC
D gene: -; J gene: TRBJ1-5; V gene: TRBV19; clone size: -; CDR3 protein: CASSIYSSNQPQHF; CDR3 DNA: TGTGCCAGTAGTATATACAGTAGCAATCAGCCCCAGCATTTT
D gene: -; J gene: TRBJ2-1; V gene: TRBV30; clone size: -; CDR3 protein: CAWSQGGAQEQFF; CDR3 DNA: TGTGCCTGGAGCCAGGGGGGGGCGCAGGAGCAGTTCTTC
D gene: -; J gene: TRBJ1-6; V gene: TRBV4-1; clone size: few; CDR3 protein: CASSQPFDGTNRYSPLHF; CDR3 DNA: TGCGCCAGCAGCCAGCCCTTCGACGGGACTAATCGTTATTCACCCCTCCACTTT
D gene: -; J gene: TRBJ1-2; V gene: TRBV29-1; clone size: -; CDR3 protein: CSVDSLNYGYTF; CDR3 DNA: TGCAGCGTTGACAGCCTTAACTATGGCTACACCTTC
D gene: TRBD2; J gene: TRBJ2-5; V gene: TRBV6-5; clone size: once; CDR3 protein: CARVGLAGTAETQYF; CDR3 DNA: TGTGCCAGGGTGGGCCTAGCGGGGACTGCGGAGACCCAGTACTTC
D gene: TRBD2; J gene: TRBJ2-7; V gene: TRBV2; clone size: -; CDR3 protein: CASSDTSGGYEQYF; CDR3 DNA: TGTGCCAGCAGTGATACTAGCGGGGGGTACGAGCAGTACTTC
D gene: TRBD1; J gene: TRBJ2-7; V gene: TRBV7-2; clone size: -; CDR3 protein: CASSLTGGFSSYEQYF; CDR3 DNA: TGTGCCAGCAGCCTAACAGGGGGCTTTAGCTCCTACGAGCAGTACTTC
D gene: TRBD2; J gene: TRBJ2-1; V gene: TRBV5-1; clone size: few; CDR3 protein: CASSLGPSGGAGEQFF; CDR3 DNA: TGCGCCAGCAGCTTGGGTCCTAGCGGGGGGGCTGGTGAGCAGTTCTTC
D gene: -; J gene: TRBJ1-4; V gene: TRBV7-9; clone size: once; CDR3 protein: CASSLGVSESEKLFF; CDR3 DNA: TGTGCCAGCAGTTTGGGGGTTTCAGAGAGTGAAAAACTGTTTTTT
D gene: -; J gene: TRBJ2-2; V gene: TRBV7-6; clone size: few; CDR3 protein: CASSQRGNTGELFF; CDR3 DNA: TGTGCCAGCAGCCAGAGGGGTAACACCGGGGAGCTGTTTTTT
D gene: -; J gene: TRBJ2-1; V gene: TRBV7-2; clone size: -; CDR3 protein: CASSLSGQTYNEQFF; CDR3 DNA: TGTGCCAGCAGCTTATCCGGACAGACGTACAATGAGCAGTTCTTC
D gene: -; J gene: TRBJ2-7; V gene: TRBV5-1; clone size: -; CDR3 protein: CASSYTPFGGAYEQYF; CDR3 DNA: TGCGCCAGCAGCTACACCCCCTTTGGCGGGGCCTACGAGCAGTACTTC
D gene: -; J gene: TRBJ2-7; V gene: TRBV2; clone size: -; CDR3 protein: CASSDGRGSYEQYF; CDR3 DNA: TGTGCCAGCAGTGATGGACGGGGGTCCTACGAGCAGTACTTC
D gene: -; J gene: TRBJ2-5; V gene: TRBV13; clone size: -; CDR3 protein: CASSLYVLDSSKETQYF; CDR3 DNA: TGTGCCAGCAGCTTATATGTGCTAGACAGCTCCAAAGAGACCCAGTACTTC
D gene: -; J gene: TRBJ2-7; V gene: TRBV25-1; clone size: -; CDR3 protein: CASSLTIYEQYF; CDR3 DNA: TGTGCCAGCAGCCTCACAATTTACGAGCAGTACTTC
D gene: -; J gene: TRBJ1-2; V gene: TRBV5-1; clone size: -; CDR3 protein: CASSLANYGYTF; CDR3 DNA: TGCGCCAGCAGCTTGGCCAACTATGGCTACACCTTC
D gene: -; J gene: TRBJ1-2; V gene: TRBV27; clone size: -; CDR3 protein: CASSFFAGRGGYTF; CDR3 DNA: TGTGCCAGCAGTTTTTTTGCGGGACGGGGTGGCTACACCTTC
D gene: -; J gene: TRBJ1-6; V gene: TRBV10-3; clone size: -; CDR3 protein: CATLQGPGSPLHF; CDR3 DNA: TGTGCCACACTACAGGGCCCGGGATCACCCCTCCACTTT
D gene: -; J gene: TRBJ1-5; V gene: TRBV27; clone size: -; CDR3 protein: CASSLFGWAGLSLTSQPQHF; CDR3 DNA: TGTGCCAGCAGTTTATTTGGTTGGGCAGGCCTCTCCCTAACCAGTCAGCCCCAGCATTTT
D gene: -; J gene: TRBJ2-6; V gene: TRBV10-1; clone size: -; CDR3 protein: CASSENRVAGANVLTF; CDR3 DNA: TGCGCCAGCAGTGAGAACAGGGTTGCTGGGGCCAACGTCCTGACTTTC
D gene: TRBD1; J gene: TRBJ1-1; V gene: TRBV11-2; clone size: -; CDR3 protein: CASSLIVLGQANTEAFF; CDR3 DNA: TGTGCCAGCAGCTTAATCGTCCTGGGACAGGCGAACACTGAAGCTTTCTTT
D gene: -; J gene: TRBJ1-1; V gene: TRBV14; clone size: few; CDR3 protein: CASSQDAATEAFF; CDR3 DNA: TGTGCCAGCAGCCAAGATGCGGCTACTGAAGCTTTCTTT
D gene: TRBD1; J gene: TRBJ1-2; V gene: TRBV2; clone size: -; CDR3 protein: CASSARGNYGYTF; CDR3 DNA: TGTGCCAGCAGCGCCAGGGGGAACTATGGCTACACCTTC
D gene: TRBD1; J gene: TRBJ2-7; V gene: TRBV27; clone size: -; CDR3 protein: CASSTQGAHLYF; CDR3 DNA: TGTGCCAGCAGCACACAGGGGGCCCATTTGTACTTC
D gene: -; J gene: TRBJ2-7; V gene: TRBV6-1; clone size: -; CDR3 protein: CASRVLRPSYEQYF; CDR3 DNA: TGTGCCAGCAGGGTGCTTCGGCCTTCCTACGAGCAGTACTTC
D gene: -; J gene: TRBJ1-1; V gene: TRBV6-5; clone size: -; CDR3 protein: CASSLSPTGRAEAFF; CDR3 DNA: TGTGCCAGCAGTCTCTCCCCGACGGGGAGGGCTGAAGCTTTCTTT
D gene: -; J gene: TRBJ1-2; V gene: TRBV25-1; clone size: -; CDR3 protein: CASSESLGAIYGYTF; CDR3 DNA: TGTGCCAGCAGTGAAAGCCTGGGGGCGATCTATGGCTACACCTTC
D gene: TRBD1; J gene: TRBJ1-5; V gene: TRBV18; clone size: -; CDR3 protein: CASSSGQNQPQHF; CDR3 DNA: TGTGCCAGCTCATCGGGACAGAATCAGCCCCAGCATTTT
D gene: -; J gene: TRBJ2-7; V gene: TRBV5-1; clone size: -; CDR3 protein: CASSPHGPQTSYEQYF; CDR3 DNA: TGCGCCAGCAGCCCGCACGGACCCCAGACGTCCTACGAGCAGTACTTC
D gene: TRBD2; J gene: TRBJ2-7; V gene: TRBV6-5; clone size: once; CDR3 protein: CASSYSSGGGEQYF; CDR3 DNA: TGTGCCAGCAGTTATTCCAGCGGGGGTGGGGAGCAGTACTTC
D gene: -; J gene: TRBJ2-7; V gene: TRBV29-1; clone size: -; CDR3 protein: CSVDRGSEQYF; CDR3 DNA: TGCAGCGTTGATCGGGGCTCCGAGCAGTACTTC
D gene: -; J gene: TRBJ2-1; V gene: TRBV2; clone size: -; CDR3 protein: CASAEQGDEQFF; CDR3 DNA: TGTGCCAGCGCCGAGCAGGGAGATGAGCAGTTCTTC
D gene: -; J gene: TRBJ2-1; V gene: TRBV7-6; clone size: once; CDR3 protein: CASSLAYRDSYNEQFF; CDR3 DNA: TGTGCCAGCAGCTTAGCGTATCGGGACTCCTACAATGAGCAGTTCTTC